This TCR beta chain is from a study of shared T cell receptors in the human thymus (dated by TCRdb to the early 2020s). As for the study more broadly: The study examined how self-reactive, shared T-cell receptor alpha chains are generated in the human thymus.

Library preparation employed the immunoSEQ multiplex PCR assay. Not all clones reach the TCRdb copy of this immuneACCESS table, which keeps in-frame sequences only. Checked studies attribute under half of the gap to unresolved V genes and leave the rest unexplained. Within this sample are more than 550,000 clones, with approximately 85% of them counted one time only. The ten largest account for approximately 0.01% of the sample. This clone was observed a handful of times. Its antigen is not yet known. No base qualities exist here, and no much larger clone lies one base off it. Taken from cysteine to phenylalanine, the CDR3 has 13 residues. Only the CDR3 DNA is retained, 39 bases long and in frame from the first base. CDR1 MNHEY and CDR2 SMNVEV are derived from the germline V gene (reference sequence). The junction shows trimming of 6 bases on V and 0 bases on J, plus 7 bases between the germline ends.

The sample was also reused in another study, on human thymus T cells. As that second study puts it: Immunologically healthy infants undergoing open corrective cardiac surgery for congenital heart defects in Finland were used as donors. Thymus tissue was collected as surgical resects that were removed during corrective cardiac surgery. Usage of V and J gene segments appeared to be biased in both the thymic and the peripheral blood repertoires. According to the related research, thymic TCR repertoires were highly overlapping among unrelated individuals. TCR alpha and beta repertoires from roughly eight infant thymus samples and four related peripheral blood samples were characterized in the study. The infant donors were about 6 to 244 days old, and the cohort included six or seven males and a couple of females. Thymocytes were released mechanically from tissue and stored at -70 °C as pellets of about 9.5-32 million cells. A QIAsymphony instrument was used to extract genomic DNA from frozen cell pellets. Using the immunoSEQ multiplex PCR assay, the TCRB and TCRAD loci were amplified from a standardized quantity of quality-controlled genomic DNA. The amplicons spanned the V(D)J region and were long enough to cover the CDR3 and allow V and J genes to be identified. The commercial immunoSEQ service was used to sequence amplicons on an Illumina platform. Primer bias and sequencing errors were corrected using previously described methods, and TCRAD and TCRB definitions followed the IMGT database. The repertoires were analysed using immunoSEQ Analyzer 3.0 and VDJTools for basic statistics, V/J segment usage, diversity estimates, rarefaction and pairwise overlap. Chao1, ChaoE, Efron-Thisted, Shannon and inverse Simpson indices were used to estimate diversity, which was also estimated on datasets down-sampled to the smallest sample. Repertoire overlap was determined by strict matching of CDR3 nucleotide sequence, V gene and J gene, and Jaccard-based multidimensional scaling clustering was applied. Thymus samples yielded on average approximately 800,000 unique TCRB clonotypes, compared with 80,000 to 85,000 from blood samples.

The sequence was collected from a girl less than two years old with a congenital heart defect. Donor details come from another sample of the same person, matched by shared clones. The sample comprised thymocytes. Here the chain combines TRBV27 and TRBJ2-3; the D gene lacks a confident call. The nucleotides read TGTGCCAGCAGCCTCCGGAGCACAGATACGCAGTATTTT. The resulting protein is CASSLRSTDTQYF.